This TCR beta chain emerged from a study of cytomegalovirus exposure and HLA in healthy donors. In regard to this clone: Germline and junction disagree at one end, which may indicate a read error.

13 Jbeta primers and 60 Vbeta primers were used for the PCR. Only in-frame clones appear in the TCRdb table, and some are missing; sequencing was by immunoSEQ multiplex PCR. The table shows around 170,000 clones, with roughly 80% occurring only once. CDR1 is MNHNS and CDR2 is SASEGT in the germline V gene. CDR3 length: 15 residues. Whereas donors were nominally healthy upon sampling, unrecorded immune exposures were probable. The TCR sequence derives from a man aged 55-75 years in good health and CMV-seronegative. The chain employs TRBV6-1 and TRBJ1-5, with TRBD1 matching 12 bases. Sequences were obtained from PBMCs. The CDR3 DNA sequence: TGTGCCAGCAGTCCCGGGACAGGGGGCAACCAGCCCCAGCATTTT. It is translated as CASSPGTGGNQPQHF.